This TCR beta chain is from a study of tumor and adjacent non-tumor tissue in lung cancer. The CDR3 covers 15 residues. Germline CDR1 LGHNA, CDR2 YSLEER. On this clonotype itself: Its cognate antigen is unknown. Mismatch with germline at one junction end may stem from a read error.

Three rounds of nested PCR, following a modified ARM-PCR protocol, produced the TCRbeta library. TCRdb reanalysed the multiplex PCR reads using MiXCR and keeps one entry per CDR3 protein. Of some 97,000 distinct CDR3 sequences listed, less than 75% are singletons. The template was RNA from unsorted bulk tissue. The normal lung tissue was taken more than 3 cm from the tumor edge. Study results and limitations: Higher tumor TCR diversity was associated with shorter survival.

This clonotype originated in a man aged 25 to 40 with non-small cell lung cancer. The sequencing input was distant non-tumor lung tissue. The gene calls are TRBV4-3 and TRBJ2-3, with 9 bases lining up with TRBD1. As DNA, the CDR3 is TGCACCAGCAGCCACGCACAGGGGGCAACAGATACGCAGTATTTT. Encoded protein: CTSSHAQGATDTQYF.